This TCR beta chain was recovered during a study of blood T cell repertoires in COVID-19. About the study: Whether acute or convalescent, the COVID-19 samples came from the United States, Italy and Spain. PBMCs, B-cell-depleted T cells, or T cells were the source of the cDNA or gDNA that made up the material.

In the authors' methods: Nucleated cell number was recorded as an estimate derived from reference gene primer amplification. Profiled with immunoSEQ multiplex PCR; TCRdb holds only in-frame clones, not every one. The V and J calls and clone size come from that table; D and trimming were worked out from the DNA. The data contain 150,000 to 200,000 clones, 83% of them singletons. The V and J ends lost 5 bases and 4 bases, in that order; junction bases with no gene match: 3. Germline V lookup: CDR1 SGHTA, CDR2 FQGTGA. The CDR3 runs to 13 residues. The chain employs TRBV7-3 and TRBJ1-1, with 8 bases lining up with TRBD1. This TCR derives from a woman older than 75 with acute or convalescent COVID-19. Sequencing input: peripheral blood. The CDR3 protein is CASSATGGTEAFF. CDR3 in DNA: TGTGCCAGCAGCGCTACAGGGGGCACTGAAGCTTTCTTT.